This T cell receptor beta chain came from a study of shared clonotypes between healthy human individuals. V was cut by 0 bases and J by 4 bases, with 8 bases left in between. Per the germline V gene, CDR1 is LGHNA and CDR2 is YSLEER. The CDR3 is made up of 14 amino acids. The study drew its donors from healthy HIV-negative adults without recent acute infections or vaccinations. Replicate PCRs run on unsorted PBMC used around 0.3 ug DNA, which was 25,000 to 30,000 T cell genomes. Ten immunoSEQ deep assay plates were used by the authors to sequence unsorted PBMC DNA. Measured with immunoSEQ multiplex PCR; TCRdb has only the in-frame clones, and not every one. The sample contains about half a million clones, 81% of which appear only once.

Sequenced sample: PBMCs. This chain uses TRBV4-3 with TRBJ2-3; D call uncertain. The sequence was obtained from a woman between 40 and 50 years old in good health. Some clones in this sample may be carry-over from other donors' samples. The CDR3 DNA sequence: TGCGCCAGCAGCCAAGATCTGGCGGCAGATACGCAGTATTTT. It specifies CASSQDLAADTQYF.